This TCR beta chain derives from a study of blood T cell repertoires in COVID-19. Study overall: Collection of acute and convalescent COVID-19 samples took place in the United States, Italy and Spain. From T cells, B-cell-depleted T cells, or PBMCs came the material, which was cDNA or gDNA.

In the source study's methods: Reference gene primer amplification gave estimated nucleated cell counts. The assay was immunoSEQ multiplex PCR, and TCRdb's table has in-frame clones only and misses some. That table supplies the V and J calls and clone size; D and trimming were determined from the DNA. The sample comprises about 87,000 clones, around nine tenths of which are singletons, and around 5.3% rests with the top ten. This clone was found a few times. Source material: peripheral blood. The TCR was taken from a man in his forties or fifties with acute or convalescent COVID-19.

The CDR3 DNA follows: TGTGCCAGCAGTACCACAGGGGCCTACGAGCAGTACTTC. Its translation is CASSTTGAYEQYF. The J gene is TRBJ2-7, the V gene TRBV6-6; 7 bases agree with TRBD1. With V trimmed by 5 bases and J by 2 bases, 3 bases remained unmatched. The CDR3 is 13 amino acids. Germline V gene data show CDR1 as MNHNY and CDR2 as SVGAGI (reference sequence).